The 28 T cell receptor beta chains presented below share a single source sample, sequenced in a study of metastatic and nonmetastatic thyroid tumors. All patients reached thyroid surgery having received no treatment beforehand. TCRdb reanalyzed the PCR reads via MiXCR. Of fewer than 70,000 clones detected, roughly 30% appear once; the ten largest clones hold approximately 15%. Sequencing was carried out using blood. These receptors were obtained from a female donor with papillary thyroid cancer or a benign thyroid nodule (not recorded which). Some clones in this sample may be carry-over from other donors' samples.

The rearrangement joins TRBV24-1 to TRBJ2-6, with TRBD1 matching over 7 bases. Germline V gene lookup returns CDR1 KGHDR and CDR2 SFDVKD. The CDR3 has 16 amino acids. V lost 4 bases, J lost 2 bases, and 4 bases stayed unmatched. CDR3 sequence: CATSEYTGAGANVLTF. In DNA, the CDR3 is TGTGCCACCAGTGAGTACACAGGGGCTGGGGCCAACGTCCTGACTTTC.

This clone was detected only a few times. The V and J genes are TRBV15 and TRBJ2-7; 10 nucleotides align to TRBD1. This CDR3 has 15 residues. CDR1 and CDR2 (germline): LNHNV, YYDKDF (reference sequence). J gave up 5 bases and V 2 bases, and 6 bases lay outside the gene matches. CDR3 coding DNA: TGTGCCACCAGCAGACCACCGGGGACAGGGGACGAGCAGTACTTC. Translating it yields CATSRPPGTGDEQYF.

The rearrangement uses TRBV7-8 and TRBJ2-2; D perhaps matches TRBD2 (6 bases). Per germline, CDR1 SGHVS and CDR2 FQNEAQ. CDR3 size: 15 residues. V was clipped by 1 base and J by 4 bases, with 10 bases between them. CDR3 region: CASSLGMGGTGELFF. In nucleotides, the CDR3 is TGTGCCAGCAGCTTAGGGATGGGGGGCACCGGGGAGCTGTTTTTT. The full variable domain, completed using reference TRBV7-8 and TRBJ2-2, is GAGVSQSPRYKVAKRGQDVALRCDPISGHVSLFWYQQALGQGPEFLTYFQNEAQLDKSGLPSDRFFAERPEGSVSTLKIQRTQQEDSAVYLCASSLGMGGTGELFFGEGSRLTVL.

The rearrangement links TRBV7-3 to TRBJ2-2; TRBD1 matches at 10 bases. CDR3 length: 16 amino acids. Germline CDR1 reads SGHTA; CDR2 reads FQGTGA. With 2 bases clipped from V and 4 bases from J, the junction kept 4 bases outside the gene matches. The CDR3 protein is CASSLGTGVATGELFF. The CDR3, as DNA: TGTGCCAGCAGCTTAGGGACAGGGGTCGCCACCGGGGAGCTGTTTTTT.

There are a few counts of this clone. The chain uses TRBV6-1 and TRBJ1-2; D possibly corresponds to TRBD1 (6 bases). The germline V gene has CDR1 MNHNS and CDR2 SASEGT. With 8 bases removed from V and 6 bases from J, the gap between germline ends came to 16 bases. The CDR3 is made up of 13 amino acids. The CDR3 bases are TGTGCCAGCTGGGGAGGGGGATTACATGGCTACACCTTC. It translates to CASWGGGLHGYTF.

J is TRBJ2-7 and V is TRBV28; 7 bases agree with TRBD2. The germline CDR1 and CDR2 sequences are MDHEN and SYDVKM. After removal of 5 bases from V and 0 bases from J, the junction contained 4 bases not matched to a gene. This CDR3 spans 14 amino acids. CDR3 sequence: CASSTGRSSYEQYF. DNA of the CDR3: TGTGCCAGCAGTACCGGGAGGAGCTCCTACGAGCAGTACTTC.

A note on this clone: At one end, the junction sequence differs from germline, possibly due to a read error. The chain couples TRBV28 to TRBJ2-6, with 7 bases matching TRBD2. There are 16 residues in the CDR3. CDR1 MDHEN and CDR2 SYDVKM come from the germline V gene. CDR3 amino acids: CASSLLWGSGANFLTF. The CDR3 region has the DNA TGTGCCAGCAGTTTATTGTGGGGGAGCGGGGCCAACTTCCTGACTTTC.

V and J are TRBV12-3 or TRBV12-4 and TRBJ2-7; possibly TRBD2 for D (6 bases). V was shortened by 5 bases and J by 7 bases, with 18 bases between the two germline ends. The CDR3 totals 14 residues. CDR3 DNA: TGTGCCAGCAGTGATACCACTCGTGGGGGGGAGCAGTACTTC. Protein product: CASSDTTRGGEQYF.

The chain is built from TRBV20-1 and TRBJ2-7; D not certain. V lost 6 bases, J lost 3 bases, and 15 bases lay in between. The CDR3 is 13 residues long. The germline gives CDR1 DFQATT, CDR2 SNEGSKA (reference sequence). CDR3 protein: CSAKDGKIYEQYF. The CDR3 DNA is TGCAGTGCAAAAGACGGCAAAATCTACGAGCAGTACTTC.

This clone was detected only a few times. The rearrangement uses TRBV2 and TRBJ1-5; the match to TRBD1 covers 7 bases. The length of the CDR3 is 13 residues. The germline CDR1 and CDR2 sequences are SNHLY and FYNNEI. The J segment lost 6 bases and the V segment lost 6 bases, leaving 5 bases of the junction unmatched. The CDR3 loop is CASRTGLLQPQHF. The CDR3 coding sequence is TGTGCCAGCAGGACAGGGTTGCTTCAGCCCCAGCATTTT.

This chain links TRBV10-3 with TRBJ2-7, with D uncertain. CDR3 length equals 13 residues. Germline values: CDR1 ENHRY, CDR2 SYGVKD. V was pared by 4 bases and J by 0 bases, with 7 bases between. Here the CDR3 reads CAISGRISYEQYF. CDR3 nucleotides: TGTGCCATCAGTGGGCGGATCTCCTACGAGCAGTACTTC.

The CDR3, as DNA: TGCGCCAGCAGCCAAGAAGATTCAGGACAGCCCCAGCATTTT. Its protein is CASSQEDSGQPQHF. V and J are TRBV4-1 and TRBJ1-5; D remains unclear. The germline V gene has CDR1 MGHRA and CDR2 YSYEKL. V was pared by 0 bases and J by 7 bases, with 10 bases between. The length of the CDR3 is 14 residues.

The sample holds many counts of this clone. The J gene is TRBJ1-5, the V gene TRBV19; D call uncertain. Germline CDR1 reads LNHDA; CDR2 reads SQIVND (reference sequence). The length of the CDR3 is 15 residues. Trimming pared 0 bases from V and 0 bases from J, leaving 6 bases between. CDR3 region: CASSIDPSSNQPQHF. CDR3 DNA: TGTGCCAGTAGTATAGACCCATCTAGCAATCAGCCCCAGCATTTT.

A remark on this clone: Distinct nucleotide sequences in the sample also encode this CDR3. The chain is built from TRBV4-3 and TRBJ2-7; a possible D gene is TRBD2 (5 bases). The CDR3 sequence is 14 residues long. CDR1 and CDR2 from the germline V gene are LGHNA and YSLEER. Trimming removed 0 bases from V and 3 bases from J, with 9 bases in between. The CDR3 protein is CASSQDLGDYEQYF. CDR3 DNA sequence: TGCGCCAGCAGCCAAGATCTCGGGGACTACGAGCAGTACTTC.

This clone has just a few counts. The chain employs TRBV7-9 and TRBJ1-2, with D perhaps TRBD1 (6 bases). The CDR3 has 13 amino acids. In germline, CDR1 is SEHNR, CDR2 FQNEAQ (reference sequence). V shed 5 bases and J shed 2 bases, with 9 bases lying between them. The CDR3 reads CASSPQGNYGYTF. CDR3 nucleotides: TGTGCCAGCAGCCCCCAGGGGAACTATGGCTACACCTTC.

This clone was detected only a few times. The chain has TRBV27 and TRBJ1-2; D is unresolved. V lost 3 bases to trimming and J lost 1 base, with 9 bases between them. The CDR3 has 14 amino acids. Germline loops: CDR1 MNHEY, CDR2 SMNVEV (reference sequence). The CDR3 DNA follows: TGTGCCAGCAGTTTCGCCGGGCTTAACTATGGCTACACCTTC. Its protein product is CASSFAGLNYGYTF.

The chain carries TRBV7-2 and TRBJ2-7; D not certain. V was cut by 5 bases and J by 0 bases, with 11 bases left in between. The V gene's germline CDR1 is SGHTA and CDR2 FQGNSA. There are 14 residues in the CDR3. This chain's CDR3 is CASSHPPSSYEQYF. DNA for the CDR3: TGTGCCAGCAGCCACCCACCTAGCTCCTACGAGCAGTACTTC. The whole variable domain, remainder taken from reference TRBV7-2 and TRBJ2-7, is GAGVSQSPSNKVTEKGKDVELRCDPISGHTALYWYRQSLGQGLEFLIYFQGNSAPDKSGLPSDRFSAERTGGSVSTLTIQRTQQEDSAVYLCASSHPPSSYEQYFGPGTRLTVT.

The rearrangement joins TRBV4-2 to TRBJ2-5, with 12 bases lining up with TRBD2. The V and J ends lost 1 base and 5 bases, in that order; junction bases with no gene match: 5. The CDR3 has 16 amino acids. Germline CDR1 and CDR2: LGHNA and YNFKEQ. The CDR3 protein is CASSQASGRAGETQYF. The CDR3 bases are TGTGCCAGCAGCCAAGCTAGCGGGAGGGCCGGGGAGACCCAGTACTTC.

The rearrangement uses TRBV27 and TRBJ2-7; TRBD2 might be the D (6 bases). The V end lost 6 bases, the J end lost 5 bases, and 23 bases lay between the germline ends. Per the germline V gene, CDR1 is MNHEY and CDR2 is SMNVEV (reference sequence). This CDR3 comprises 16 residues. CDR3 amino acids: CASRLHDRLGPNEQYF. The CDR3 nucleotides read TGTGCCAGCAGGCTTCACGACCGACTAGGTCCCAACGAGCAGTACTTC.

V is TRBV5-1 and J is TRBJ2-3; D tentatively reads TRBD1 or TRBD2 (5 bases each). Per germline, CDR1 SGHRS and CDR2 YFSETQ. CDR3 length equals 15 residues. V lost 2 bases and J 6 bases, leaving 16 bases between the germline ends. The CDR3 region has the DNA TGCGCCAGCAGCTTTCAAACACCTGAGGGGGATACGCAGTATTTT. It encodes CASSFQTPEGDTQYF.

The chain combines TRBV6-5 with TRBJ2-3; 15 positions match TRBD2. This CDR3 is 17 amino acids long. Germline CDR1 is MNHEY and CDR2 is SVGAGI. V shed 8 bases and J 1 base; nucleotides not matched to a gene: 7. The CDR3: CASGGLAGGGGTDTQYF. CDR3 in DNA: TGTGCCAGCGGGGGACTAGCGGGAGGCGGAGGCACAGATACGCAGTATTTT.

This clone was counted a few times. V and J are TRBV6-6 and TRBJ2-7; D may be TRBD1 (6 bases). The CDR3 length is 15 residues. The V end was cut by 3 bases, the J end by 2 bases, with 14 bases between. Germline V gene sequence: CDR1 MNHNY, CDR2 SVGAGI (reference sequence). CDR3 nucleotide sequence: TGTGCCAGCAGTTATCAAGGACAGAGCACCTACGAGCAGTACTTC. This encodes CASSYQGQSTYEQYF.

V and J are TRBV4-3 and TRBJ1-1; D possibly corresponds to TRBD1 (5 bases). Germline V gene data show CDR1 as LGHNA and CDR2 as YSLEER. CDR3 length: 15 residues. V was trimmed by 0 bases and J by 1 base, leaving 9 bases between them. For the CDR3, the DNA is TGCGCCAGCAGCCAAGATTGGGGCAGGAACACTGAAGCTTTCTTT. Translated: CASSQDWGRNTEAFF.

This chain links TRBV6-1 with TRBJ1-1; D uncertain. V was trimmed by 4 bases and J by 1 base, leaving 10 bases between them. The CDR3 has 14 amino acids. CDR1 and CDR2 from the germline V gene are MNHNS and SASEGT. The CDR3 here is CASSVTITNTEAFF. The CDR3 DNA is TGTGCCAGCAGTGTCACGATCACGAACACTGAAGCTTTCTTT.

The V gene is TRBV30, the J gene TRBJ2-7; 8 bases are a match to TRBD1. The CDR3 length is 15 residues. Unmatched junction bases numbered 9, after V lost 0 bases and J lost 5 bases. The V gene's germline CDR1 is GTSNPN and CDR2 SVGIG (reference sequence). The CDR3 loop reads CAWSVQDRGPHEQYF. The CDR3 nucleotides are TGTGCCTGGAGTGTACAAGACAGGGGTCCCCACGAGCAGTACTTC. Filled out from reference TRBV30 and TRBJ2-7, the complete variable domain reads SQTIHQWPATLVQPVGSPLSLECTVEGTSNPNLYWYRQAAGRGLQLLFYSVGIGQISSEVPQNLSASRPQDRQFILSSKKLLLSDSGFYLCAWSVQDRGPHEQYFGPGTRLTVT.

J is TRBJ1-1 and V is TRBV10-2, with 8 bases that match TRBD1. The CDR3 contains 19 residues. Germline V gene sequence: CDR1 WSHSY, CDR2 SAAADI. J lost 3 bases, V lost 4 bases, and 19 bases had no gene match. The CDR3 protein is CASSGDRYGPGGFDTEAFF. Here the CDR3 DNA reads TGCGCCAGCAGTGGGGACAGGTATGGGCCTGGCGGCTTTGACACTGAAGCTTTCTTT.

The rearrangement uses TRBV18 and TRBJ2-7, with D perhaps given as TRBD1 or TRBD2 (5 bases each). The CDR3 loop spans 13 amino acids. From germline, CDR1 is KGHSH and CDR2 LQKENI. V gave up 4 bases and J gave up 5 bases, with 12 bases separating them. In DNA form, the CDR3 reads TGTGCCAGCTCACGGGGGATTGAGGACGAGCAGTACTTC. It encodes CASSRGIEDEQYF. Drawing the rest from reference TRBV18 and TRBJ2-7, the complete variable domain is NAGVMQNPRHLVRRRGQEARLRCSPMKGHSHVYWYRQLPEEGLKFMVYLQKENIIDESGMPKERFSAEFPKEGPSILRIQQVVRGDSAAYFCASSRGIEDEQYFGPGTRLTVT.

This clone qualifies as medium-sized. The CDR3 region is CASSPVRPSAEAFF. The CDR3 region has the DNA TGTGCCAGCAGTCCCGTTCGACCATCCGCTGAAGCTTTCTTT. The V call is TRBV27, the J call TRBJ1-1, with D hard to call. Trimming stripped 5 bases from V and 6 bases from J, with 16 bases between. The germline V gene has CDR1 MNHEY and CDR2 SMNVEV (reference sequence). This CDR3 spans 14 amino acids.